Each of the 13 T cell receptor beta chains below was sequenced from the same sample in a study of blood T cell repertoires in COVID-19 (dated by TCRdb to 2018 to 2020). The library was made by the immunoSEQ multiplex PCR assay. TCRdb provides this immuneACCESS table in a form limited to in-frame rearrangements. Some clones are lacking; in checked studies, under half of them reflect an unresolved V gene, and why the rest are absent is not known. The sample profile shows a few hundred thousand clones; around four fifths of them were found once. The ten biggest clones cover around 2% of the sample. Material: peripheral blood. These receptors came from a man under 40 who had recovered from COVID-19.

The rearrangement links TRBV6-5 to TRBJ1-3; the D gene is possibly TRBD1 (5 bases). The germline CDR1 and CDR2 sequences are MNHEY and SVGAGI. The CDR3 contains 15 residues. With 7 bases removed from V and 3 bases from J, the gap between germline ends came to 16 bases. The CDR3 region has the DNA TGTGCCAGCATCGCAGCGGGGGGTCTTGGAAACACCATATATTTT. Encoded protein: CASIAAGGLGNTIYF.

This rearrangement joins TRBV19 to TRBJ1-1; a weak D match, TRBD1 (6 bases). Germline-derived CDR1 and CDR2 are LNHDA and SQIVND (reference sequence). The V end was cut by 7 bases, the J end by 0 bases, with 18 bases between. This CDR3 comprises 16 residues. The DNA of the CDR3 is TGTGCCAGTACCGGGGGGGGGCCGACTGTGAACACTGAAGCTTTCTTT. The encoded protein is CASTGGGPTVNTEAFF. Full variable domain (remainder filled in from reference TRBV19 and TRBJ1-1): DGGITQSPKYLFRKEGQNVTLSCEQNLNHDAMYWYRQDPGQGLRLIYYSQIVNDFQKGDIAEGYSVSREKKESFPLTVTSAQKNPTAFYLCASTGGGPTVNTEAFFGQGTRLTVV.

The chain joins TRBV6-5 to TRBJ2-1; the match to TRBD1 covers 12 bases. With 7 bases clipped from V and 9 bases from J, the junction kept 10 bases outside the gene matches. This CDR3 comprises 15 residues. Germline lookup yields CDR1 MNHEY and CDR2 SVGAGI. CDR3: CASTLGDRGLGEQFF. CDR3 DNA sequence: TGTGCCAGCACCCTGGGGGACAGGGGGCTGGGTGAGCAGTTCTTC.

This clone was counted a few times. This chain uses TRBV19 with TRBJ1-4; a weak D match, TRBD1 (5 bases). The CDR3 is made up of 14 amino acids. Germline V CDR1 and CDR2: LNHDA, SQIVND (reference sequence). With 7 bases removed from V and 8 bases from J, the gap between germline ends came to 17 bases. CDR3 residues: CASNRQGIEEKLFF. The CDR3 bases are TGTGCCAGTAATCGGCAGGGAATCGAAGAAAAACTGTTTTTT.

The gene calls are TRBV3-1 (or the pseudogene TRBV3-2) and TRBJ1-4; D possibly corresponds to TRBD1 (5 bases). The length of the CDR3 is 15 residues. V lost 2 bases and J lost 8, with 15 bases in between. Germline V CDR1 and CDR2: LGHDT, YNNKEL (reference sequence). The CDR3 spells CASSQQATAGEKLFF. As DNA, the CDR3 is TGTGCCAGCAGCCAACAGGCGACAGCTGGGGAAAAACTGTTTTTT.

The chain employs TRBV4-1 and TRBJ2-3; the D gene is possibly TRBD1 (6 bases). CDR3 length: 22 amino acids. Looked up from germline, CDR1 is MGHRA and CDR2 is YSYEKL. V was clipped by 3 bases and J by 2 bases, with 33 bases between them. CDR3 residues: CASSQPALRDTSSGVHTDTQYF. DNA for the CDR3: TGCGCCAGCAGCCAGCCCGCGCTCCGGGACACCTCGTCGGGTGTACACACAGATACGCAGTATTTT.

V and J are TRBV11-2 and TRBJ1-2, with TRBD1 as a possible D gene (6 bases). V lost 4 bases and J lost 7, with 16 bases in between. The CDR3 sequence is 14 residues long. Germline CDR1 is SGHAT and CDR2 is FQNNGV. CDR3 DNA sequence: TGTGCCAGCAGCTCATTCACAGGGAGCCGTGGCTACACCTTC. The encoded protein is CASSSFTGSRGYTF.

The rearrangement uses TRBV10-1 and TRBJ2-7; 8 positions agree with TRBD1. The length of the CDR3 is 12 residues. V trimming: 5 bases; J trimming: 9 bases; junction bases outside the gene matches: 6. CDR1 WNHNN and CDR2 SYGVQD come from the germline V gene (reference sequence). The CDR3: CASSSGQGAQYF. CDR3 nucleotide sequence: TGCGCCAGCAGTTCAGGACAGGGAGCGCAGTACTTC.

This sequence joins TRBV7-3 and TRBJ2-2; 8 positions match TRBD2. Germline V gene data show CDR1 as SGHTA and CDR2 as FQGTGA. CDR3 length equals 18 residues. The V segment lost 6 bases and the J segment 1 base; nucleotides outside the gene matches: 13. The CDR3 region has the DNA TGTGCCAGCAGTCCGAACCCCCTAACTAGCGGGAACACCGGGGAGCTGTTTTTT. It yields the protein CASSPNPLTSGNTGELFF.

The rearrangement uses TRBV11-2 and TRBJ1-6, with D perhaps matching TRBD1 (5 bases). The V gene's germline CDR1 is SGHAT and CDR2 FQNNGV. CDR3 length equals 15 residues. Trimming stripped 5 bases from V and 8 bases from J, with 16 bases between. The CDR3 sequence: CASSRRGLRDSPLHF. CDR3 nucleotide sequence: TGTGCCAGCAGCAGAAGGGGCCTGAGAGATTCACCCCTCCACTTT. The full variable domain, in which reference TRBV11-2 and TRBJ1-6 provide the parts outside the CDR3, is EAGVAQSPRYKIIEKRQSVAFWCNPISGHATLYWYQQILGQGPKLLIQFQNNGVVDDSQLPKDRFSAERLKGVDSTLKIQPAKLEDSAVYLCASSRRGLRDSPLHFGNGTRLTVT.

The chain has TRBV11-2 and TRBJ2-5, with 14 bases aligning to TRBD2. The CDR3 sequence is 17 residues long. The junction had 6 bases not matched to a gene; V was cut back by 5 bases and J by 1 base. CDR1 SGHAT and CDR2 FQNNGV come from the germline V gene. The CDR3, as DNA: TGTGCCAGCAGCCTCGGACTAGCGGGGGGCTTCCAAGAGACCCAGTACTTC. Protein sequence: CASSLGLAGGFQETQYF.

V and J are TRBV19 and TRBJ1-5; maybe TRBD1 (5 bases). The V and J ends lost 3 bases and 4 bases respectively, with 10 bases between them. The germline V gene has CDR1 LNHDA and CDR2 SQIVND (reference sequence). The CDR3 sequence is 14 residues long. The CDR3 here is CASSMWGQNQPQHF. The CDR3 DNA reads TGTGCCAGTAGTATGTGGGGCCAAAATCAGCCCCAGCATTTT.

The chain is built from TRBV18 and TRBJ1-1; 8 positions agree with TRBD1. The CDR3 extends over 15 amino acids. The germline CDR1 and CDR2 sequences are KGHSH and LQKENI. Losses at the gene ends were 0 bases for V and 8 bases for J; bases not matched to a gene: 8. CDR3 loop: CASSPPVGQGDEAFF. CDR3 in DNA: TGTGCCAGCTCACCACCGGTCGGACAGGGTGACGAAGCTTTCTTT.